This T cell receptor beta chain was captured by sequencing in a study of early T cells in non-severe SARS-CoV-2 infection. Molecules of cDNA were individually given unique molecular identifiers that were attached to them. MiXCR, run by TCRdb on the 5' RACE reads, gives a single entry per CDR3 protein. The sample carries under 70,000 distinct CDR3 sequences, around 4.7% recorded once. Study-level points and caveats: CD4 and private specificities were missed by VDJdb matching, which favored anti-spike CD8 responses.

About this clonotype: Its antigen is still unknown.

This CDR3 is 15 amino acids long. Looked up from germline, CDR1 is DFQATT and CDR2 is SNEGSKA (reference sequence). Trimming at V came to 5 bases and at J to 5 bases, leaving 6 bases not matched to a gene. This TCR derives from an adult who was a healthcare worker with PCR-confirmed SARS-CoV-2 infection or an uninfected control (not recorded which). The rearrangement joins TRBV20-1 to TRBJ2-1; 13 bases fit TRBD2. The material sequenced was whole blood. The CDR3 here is CSAQTGTSGDNEQFF. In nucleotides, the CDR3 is TGCAGTGCTCAAACGGGGACTAGCGGGGACAATGAGCAGTTCTTC.